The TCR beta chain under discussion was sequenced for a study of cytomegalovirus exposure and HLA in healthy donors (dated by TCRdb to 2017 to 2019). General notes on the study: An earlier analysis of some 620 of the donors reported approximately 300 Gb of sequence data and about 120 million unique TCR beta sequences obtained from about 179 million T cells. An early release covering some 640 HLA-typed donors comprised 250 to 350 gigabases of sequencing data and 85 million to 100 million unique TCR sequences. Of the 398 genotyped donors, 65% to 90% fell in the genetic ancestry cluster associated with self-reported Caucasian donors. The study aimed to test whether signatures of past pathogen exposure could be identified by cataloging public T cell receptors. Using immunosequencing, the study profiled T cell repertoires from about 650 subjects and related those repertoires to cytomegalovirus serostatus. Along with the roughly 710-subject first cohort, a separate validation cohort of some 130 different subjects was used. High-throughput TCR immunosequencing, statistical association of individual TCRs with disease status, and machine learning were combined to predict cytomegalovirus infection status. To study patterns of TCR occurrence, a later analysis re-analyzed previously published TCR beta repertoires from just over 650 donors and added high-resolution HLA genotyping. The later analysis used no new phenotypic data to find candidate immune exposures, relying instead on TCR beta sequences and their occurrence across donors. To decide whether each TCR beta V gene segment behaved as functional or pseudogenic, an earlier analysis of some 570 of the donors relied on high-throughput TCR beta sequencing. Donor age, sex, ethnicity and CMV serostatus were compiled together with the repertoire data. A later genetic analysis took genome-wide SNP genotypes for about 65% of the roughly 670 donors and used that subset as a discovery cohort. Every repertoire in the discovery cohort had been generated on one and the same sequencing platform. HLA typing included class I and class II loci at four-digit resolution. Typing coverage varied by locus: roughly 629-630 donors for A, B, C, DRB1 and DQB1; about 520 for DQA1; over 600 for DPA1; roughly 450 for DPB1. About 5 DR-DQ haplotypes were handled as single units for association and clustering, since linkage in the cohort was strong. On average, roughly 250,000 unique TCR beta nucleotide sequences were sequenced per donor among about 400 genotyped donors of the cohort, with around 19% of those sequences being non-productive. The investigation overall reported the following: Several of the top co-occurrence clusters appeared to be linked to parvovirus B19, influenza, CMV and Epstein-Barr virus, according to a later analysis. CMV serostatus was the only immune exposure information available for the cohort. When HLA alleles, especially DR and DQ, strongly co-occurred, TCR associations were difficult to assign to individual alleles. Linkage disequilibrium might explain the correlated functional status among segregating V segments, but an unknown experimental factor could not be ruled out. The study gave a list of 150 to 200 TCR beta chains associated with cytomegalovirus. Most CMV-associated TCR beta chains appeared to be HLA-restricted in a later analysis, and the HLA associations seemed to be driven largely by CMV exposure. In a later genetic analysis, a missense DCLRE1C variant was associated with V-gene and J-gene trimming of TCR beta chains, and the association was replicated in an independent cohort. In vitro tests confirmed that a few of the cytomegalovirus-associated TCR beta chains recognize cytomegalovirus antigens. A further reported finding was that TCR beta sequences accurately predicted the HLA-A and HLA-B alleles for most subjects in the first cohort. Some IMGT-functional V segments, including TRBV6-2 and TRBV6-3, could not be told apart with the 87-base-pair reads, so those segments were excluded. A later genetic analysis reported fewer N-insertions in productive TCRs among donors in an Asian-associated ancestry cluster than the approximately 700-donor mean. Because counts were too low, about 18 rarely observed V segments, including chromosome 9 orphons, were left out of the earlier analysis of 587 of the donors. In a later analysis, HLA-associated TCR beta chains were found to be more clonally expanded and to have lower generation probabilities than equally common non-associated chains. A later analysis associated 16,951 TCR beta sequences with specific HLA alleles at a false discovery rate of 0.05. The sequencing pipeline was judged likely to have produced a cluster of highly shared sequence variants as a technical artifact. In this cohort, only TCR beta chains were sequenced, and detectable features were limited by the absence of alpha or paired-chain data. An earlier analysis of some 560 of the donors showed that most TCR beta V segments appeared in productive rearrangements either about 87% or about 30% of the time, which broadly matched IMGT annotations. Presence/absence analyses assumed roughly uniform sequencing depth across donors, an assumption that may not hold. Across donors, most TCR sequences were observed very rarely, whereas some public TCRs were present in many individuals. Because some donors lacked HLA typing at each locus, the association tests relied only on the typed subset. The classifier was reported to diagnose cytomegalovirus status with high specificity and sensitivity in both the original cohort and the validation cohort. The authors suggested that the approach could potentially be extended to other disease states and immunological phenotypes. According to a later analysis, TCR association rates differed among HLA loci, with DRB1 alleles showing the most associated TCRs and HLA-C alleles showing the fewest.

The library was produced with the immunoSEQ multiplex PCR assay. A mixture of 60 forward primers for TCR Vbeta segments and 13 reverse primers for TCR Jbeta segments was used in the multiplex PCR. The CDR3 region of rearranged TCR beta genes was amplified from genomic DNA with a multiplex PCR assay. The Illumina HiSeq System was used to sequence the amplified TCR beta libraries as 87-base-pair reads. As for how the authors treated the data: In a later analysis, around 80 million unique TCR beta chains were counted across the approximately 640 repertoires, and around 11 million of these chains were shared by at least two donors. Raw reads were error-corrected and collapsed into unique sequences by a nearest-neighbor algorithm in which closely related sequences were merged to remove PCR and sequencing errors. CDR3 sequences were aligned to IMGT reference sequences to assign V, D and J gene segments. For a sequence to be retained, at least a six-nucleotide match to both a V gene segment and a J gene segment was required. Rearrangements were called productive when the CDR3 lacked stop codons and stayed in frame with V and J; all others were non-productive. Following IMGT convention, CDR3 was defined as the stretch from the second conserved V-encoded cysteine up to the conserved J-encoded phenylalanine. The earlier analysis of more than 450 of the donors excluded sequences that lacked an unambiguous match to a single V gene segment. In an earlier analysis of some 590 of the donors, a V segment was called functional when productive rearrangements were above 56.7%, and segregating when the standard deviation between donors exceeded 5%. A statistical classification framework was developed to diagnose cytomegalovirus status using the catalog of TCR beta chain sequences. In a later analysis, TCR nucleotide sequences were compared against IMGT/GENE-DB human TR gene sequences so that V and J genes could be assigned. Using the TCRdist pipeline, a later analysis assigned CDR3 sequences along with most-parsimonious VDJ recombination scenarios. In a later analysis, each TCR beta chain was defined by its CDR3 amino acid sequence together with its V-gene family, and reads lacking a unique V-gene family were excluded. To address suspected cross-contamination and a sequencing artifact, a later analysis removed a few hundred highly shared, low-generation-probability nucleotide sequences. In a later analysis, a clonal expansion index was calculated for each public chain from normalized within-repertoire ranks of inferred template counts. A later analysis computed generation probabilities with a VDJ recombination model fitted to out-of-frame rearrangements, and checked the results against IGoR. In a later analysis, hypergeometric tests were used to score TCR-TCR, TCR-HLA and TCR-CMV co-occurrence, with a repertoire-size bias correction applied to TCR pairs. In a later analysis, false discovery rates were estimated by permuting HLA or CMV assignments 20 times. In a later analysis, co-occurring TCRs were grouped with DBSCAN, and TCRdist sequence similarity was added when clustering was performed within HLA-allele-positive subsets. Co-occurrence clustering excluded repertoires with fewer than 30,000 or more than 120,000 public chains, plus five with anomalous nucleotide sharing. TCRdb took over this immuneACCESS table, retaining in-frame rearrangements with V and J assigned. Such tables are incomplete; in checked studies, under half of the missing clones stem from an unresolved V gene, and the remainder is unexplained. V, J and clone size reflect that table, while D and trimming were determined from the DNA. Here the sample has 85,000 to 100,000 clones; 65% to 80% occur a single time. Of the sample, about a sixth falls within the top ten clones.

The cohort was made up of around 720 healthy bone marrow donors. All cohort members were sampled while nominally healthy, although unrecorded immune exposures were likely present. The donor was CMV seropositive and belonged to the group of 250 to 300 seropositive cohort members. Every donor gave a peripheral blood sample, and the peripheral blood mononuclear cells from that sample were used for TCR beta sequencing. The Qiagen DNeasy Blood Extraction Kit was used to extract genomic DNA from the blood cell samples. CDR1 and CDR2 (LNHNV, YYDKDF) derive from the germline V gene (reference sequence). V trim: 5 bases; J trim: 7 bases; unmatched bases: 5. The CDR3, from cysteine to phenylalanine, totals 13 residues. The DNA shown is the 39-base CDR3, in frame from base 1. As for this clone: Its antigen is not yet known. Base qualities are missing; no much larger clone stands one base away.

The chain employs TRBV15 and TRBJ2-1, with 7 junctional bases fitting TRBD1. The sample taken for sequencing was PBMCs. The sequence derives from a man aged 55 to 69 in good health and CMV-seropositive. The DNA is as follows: TGTGCCACCAGCGGGACAGCAGGAAATGAGCAGTTCTTC. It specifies CATSGTAGNEQFF.